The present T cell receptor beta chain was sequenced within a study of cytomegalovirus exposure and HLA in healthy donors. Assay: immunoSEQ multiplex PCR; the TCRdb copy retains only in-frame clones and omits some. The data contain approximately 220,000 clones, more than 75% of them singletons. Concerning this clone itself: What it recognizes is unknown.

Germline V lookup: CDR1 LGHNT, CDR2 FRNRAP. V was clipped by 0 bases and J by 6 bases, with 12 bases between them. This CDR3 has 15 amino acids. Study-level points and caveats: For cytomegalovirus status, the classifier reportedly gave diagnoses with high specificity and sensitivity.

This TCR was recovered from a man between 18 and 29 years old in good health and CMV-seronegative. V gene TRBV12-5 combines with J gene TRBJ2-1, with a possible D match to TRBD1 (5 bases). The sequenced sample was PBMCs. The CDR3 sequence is CASGLVQKGCNEQFF. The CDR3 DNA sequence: TGTGCTAGTGGTTTGGTACAGAAGGGGTGCAATGAGCAGTTCTTC.